A single TCR beta chain is shown here with its context. This receptor's antigen is unknown. Base qualities are not recorded, but no much larger clone differs from it by a single base. Genomic DNA was extracted from sorted cells for sequencing of the TCRbeta CDR3 region. The immunoSEQ Assay was used to sequence the TCRbeta CDR3 regions. Drawn from immuneACCESS, this table holds only the in-frame rearrangements with V and J called that TCRdb kept. Clones are partly lost; checked studies trace under half to an unresolved V gene and leave the rest unexplained. The sample has just over 60,000 clones on record, more than 85% of them singletons. The ten biggest clones cover 0.5% to 0.75% of the sample. Patients with a history of autoimmune disease or receiving systemic immunosuppression were excluded from the trial. Peripheral blood for TCR sequencing was collected from all dose cohorts at baseline, on cycle 4 day 1, and on cycle 7 day 1. Samples came from an open-label, multicenter, first-in-human phase I dose-escalation trial of ivuxolimab. The trial enrolled adults with locally advanced or metastatic head and neck squamous cell, hepatocellular, melanoma or renal cell carcinoma. Before TCR sequencing, CD4+ T cells and CD8+ T cells from peripheral blood were sorted into separate populations.

The V end gives up 0 bases and the J end 2 bases, leaving 4 bases in the junction not matched to a gene. The germline V gene encodes CDR1 SGHNT and CDR2 YYREEE (reference sequence). Including cysteine and phenylalanine, the CDR3 has 16 amino acids. The kept DNA is CDR3 alone, 48 bases in frame from the first base. This record comes from a study of OX40 agonist ivuxolimab in advanced cancers. With regard to the full study: Ivuxolimab was a fully human IgG2 agonistic monoclonal antibody targeting the costimulatory receptor OX40 (CD134). The purpose of peripheral TCRbeta sequencing was to test whether ivuxolimab changed TCR sequence diversity and led to clonal T-cell expansion. In the dose-escalation cohort, 75% to 90% of patients were male, and the mean age was roughly 60 years with a range of 23 to 79. Intravenous ivuxolimab was administered to patients every 2 weeks at six dose levels: 0.01, 0.1, 0.3, 1.5, 3 and 10 mg/kg. The paper covers the monotherapy dose-escalation part of the phase I ivuxolimab trial, which included N ≈ 50 patients. Partial responses were achieved by three dose-escalation patients, of whom one had hepatocellular carcinoma and two had cutaneous melanoma. Prior anti-PD-1, anti-PD-L1 or anti-CTLA-4 therapy was permitted, and checkpoint inhibitors had been received by 40% to 50% of dose-escalation patients. Of the roughly 51 patients in dose escalation, about 19 had hepatocellular carcinoma, roughly 15 had melanoma, 9 had renal cell carcinoma and 9 had head and neck cancer. Study-level results and caveats: Which antigens the clonally expanded peripheral T cells were specific for was not determined. After ivuxolimab, more expanded clones were found on average in CD8+ T cells than in CD4+ T cells. At doses from 0.1 to 3.0 mg/kg, clonal expansion was seen in both CD4+ and CD8+ blood T cells between baseline and week 6. Low levels of normalized T-cell clonal expansion were also seen in some patients who did not respond. In the 0.1-3.0 mg/kg groups, partial responders had among the lowest normalized peripheral clonal expansion, particularly in CD8+ T cells.

The sample consisted of CD4+ or CD8+ T cells sorted from blood, taken in a trial of the OX40 agonist ivuxolimab. The rearrangement combines TRBV5-4 with TRBJ2-3; 9 central nucleotides agree with TRBD2. This clonotype was sampled from an adult with an advanced solid tumor such as melanoma, head and neck, liver or kidney cancer. In nucleotide form, the sequence is TGTGCCAGCAGCTTGGATCTAGCGGGGTACACAGATACGCAGTATTTT. The encoded protein is CASSLDLAGYTDTQYF.